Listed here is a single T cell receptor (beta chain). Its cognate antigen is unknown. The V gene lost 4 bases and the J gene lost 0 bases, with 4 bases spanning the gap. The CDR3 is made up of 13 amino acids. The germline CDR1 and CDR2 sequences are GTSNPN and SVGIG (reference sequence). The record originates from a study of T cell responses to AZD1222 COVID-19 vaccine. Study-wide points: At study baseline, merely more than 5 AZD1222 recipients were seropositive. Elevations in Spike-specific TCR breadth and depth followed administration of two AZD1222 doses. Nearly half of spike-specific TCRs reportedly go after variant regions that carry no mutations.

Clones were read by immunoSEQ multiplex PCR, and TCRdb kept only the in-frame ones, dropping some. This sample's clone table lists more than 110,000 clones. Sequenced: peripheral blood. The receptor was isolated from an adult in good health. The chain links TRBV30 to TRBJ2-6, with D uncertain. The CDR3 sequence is CAWTNSGANVLTF. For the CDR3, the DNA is TGTGCCTGGACTAACTCTGGGGCCAACGTCCTGACTTTC. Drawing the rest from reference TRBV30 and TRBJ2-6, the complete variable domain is SQTIHQWPATLVQPVGSPLSLECTVEGTSNPNLYWYRQAAGRGLQLLFYSVGIGQISSEVPQNLSASRPQDRQFILSSKKLLLSDSGFYLCAWTNSGANVLTFGAGSRLTVL.